These T cell receptor beta chains were read from a single sample in a study of blood T cell repertoires in COVID-19. The repertoire was sequenced with immunoSEQ multiplex PCR; TCRdb's copy has only in-frame clones and lacks some. The table includes just over 350,000 clones, roughly 90% detected once. The sample comprised PBMCs or T cells enriched from blood (not recorded which). These receptors came from a woman in her 30s who had recovered from COVID-19. CDR3s include the opening cysteine and the closing phenylalanine or tryptophan. The D gene is left open where the match is weak. For some rows the clone size is stated as once, few or many, or as a class when expanded; others skip it.

.	TRBV7-9	TRBJ1-2	.	TGTGCCAGCAGCTTATCCCAGGGGATGGGCTATGGCTACACCTTC	CASSLSQGMGYGYTF
TRBD1	TRBV11-2	TRBJ1-3	.	TGTGCCAGCAGCCAGGGGGTCTCTGGAAACACCATATATTTT	CASSQGVSGNTIYF
.	TRBV7-2	TRBJ1-1	once	TGTGCCAGCAGCTTAGACAGGGCAATGAACACTGAAGCTTTCTTT	CASSLDRAMNTEAFF
TRBD2	TRBV12-5	TRBJ2-3	once	TGTGCTAGTGGTTTTACCGGGACTAGCGTTCCAGATACGCAGTATTTT	CASGFTGTSVPDTQYF
.	TRBV12-3/TRBV12-4	TRBJ1-1	.	TGTGCCAGCAGTTTTCCGGGGGTGGGAGCTTTCTTT	CASSFPGVGAFF
.	TRBV18	TRBJ2-7	.	TGTGCCAGCTCACCGACAACCAGCTCCTACGAGCAGTACTTC	CASSPTTSSYEQYF
.	TRBV19	TRBJ1-2	.	TGTGCCAGTAGTGGGGGCCAGTACTCTAACTATGGCTACACCTTC	CASSGGQYSNYGYTF
.	TRBV19	TRBJ1-5	.	TGTGCCAGTAGGCCGACGGGGGGACAGCCCCAGCATTTT	CASRPTGGQPQHF
.	TRBV5-1	TRBJ1-1	.	TGCGCCAGCGAGGAGTTTGGGGGAGGAACTGAAGCTTTCTTT	CASEEFGGGTEAFF
.	TRBV11-2	TRBJ1-6	.	TGTGCCAGTTGGGAGGGTTATAATTCACCCCTCCACTTT	CASWEGYNSPLHF
TRBD2	TRBV6-2/TRBV6-3	TRBJ2-1	.	TGTGCCAGCAGTTACTCCTCCGGGACTAGCGGGAGGATCTCCTACAATGAGCAGTTCTTC	CASSYSSGTSGRISYNEQFF
.	TRBV7-6	TRBJ1-1	.	TGTGCCAGCAGCGCCGCGGGGGAAAACACTGAAGCTTTCTTT	CASSAAGENTEAFF
TRBD1	TRBV28	TRBJ1-5	.	TGTGCCAGCAGCCCTCGGACAGGAGATCAGCCCCAGCATTTT	CASSPRTGDQPQHF
.	TRBV4-2	TRBJ2-5	.	TGTGCCAGCAGCCAAAGACTAGAAGAGACCCAGTACTTC	CASSQRLEETQYF
.	TRBV4-1	TRBJ1-2	once	TGCGCCAGCAGCCAACTGAGTGCGGAGCCCTATGGCTACACCTTC	CASSQLSAEPYGYTF
TRBD1	TRBV5-1	TRBJ2-1	.	TGCGCCAGCAGCTTGTGGCAGGGGGCAAATGAGCAGTTCTTC	CASSLWQGANEQFF
TRBD1	TRBV5-6	TRBJ1-1	.	TGTGCCAGCCTCCGACAGGGGGTGAACACTGAAGCTTTCTTT	CASLRQGVNTEAFF
TRBD1	TRBV20-1	TRBJ2-2	.	TGCAGTGCCCAGGGGGCCGGGGAGCTGTTTTTT	CSAQGAGELFF
.	TRBV7-9	TRBJ2-7	few	TGTGCCAGCAGCCCTGCGGCAGCCGAGCAGTACTTC	CASSPAAAEQYF
.	TRBV11-3	TRBJ1-5	.	TGTGCCAGCAGCTTTCACTACCTAAGCAATCAGCCCCAGCATTTT	CASSFHYLSNQPQHF
TRBD2	TRBV4-2	TRBJ2-7	.	TGTGCCAGCAGCCATACTCCTCCGGGACTAGCGGACGAGCAGTACTTC	CASSHTPPGLADEQYF
.	TRBV7-6	TRBJ2-3	.	TGTGCCAGCAGCCCCCGGGGGAGACGCACAGATACGCAGTATTTT	CASSPRGRRTDTQYF
.	TRBV27	TRBJ2-5	.	TGTGCCAGCAGTTTTTTAGACTCCCAAGAGACCCAGTACTTC	CASSFLDSQETQYF
.	TRBV9	TRBJ1-2	.	TGTGCCAGCAGCGTAGAGACAGGCCATGGCTACACCTTC	CASSVETGHGYTF
TRBD2	TRBV5-1	TRBJ2-1	once	TGCGCCAGCAGCTTGGGAGGACTAGCGGGGGGGAATGAGCAGTTCTTC	CASSLGGLAGGNEQFF
TRBD1	TRBV7-9	TRBJ1-4	.	TGTGCCAGCAGTCATATACAGGGGATCGATGAAAAACTGTTTTTT	CASSHIQGIDEKLFF
TRBD2	TRBV19	TRBJ2-7	.	TGTGCCAGTAGTGACCCTTTGAGGGGAGGGCGGGAGCAGTACTTC	CASSDPLRGGREQYF
TRBD2	TRBV7-2	TRBJ2-3	.	TGTGCCAGCAGCCAGCGGCGGGGCGGGGGGGCTACAGATACGCAGTATTTT	CASSQRRGGGATDTQYF
TRBD2	TRBV7-9	TRBJ2-3	.	TGTGCCAGCAGCTTTCCGACTAGCGGGGCTTATACTAGCACAGATACGCAGTATTTT	CASSFPTSGAYTSTDTQYF
TRBD1	TRBV5-1	TRBJ1-3	.	TGCGCCAGCAGCTTGGAAGGGGGCCCCTCTGGAAACACCATATATTTT	CASSLEGGPSGNTIYF
TRBD2	TRBV9	TRBJ2-1	.	TGTGCCAGCTGCGCCGGACTAGCGGGTTACAATGAGCAGTTCTTC	CASCAGLAGYNEQFF
.	TRBV6-5	TRBJ1-6	once	TGTGCCAGCAGCCTCGGGAGGGGTAATTCACCCCTCCACTTT	CASSLGRGNSPLHF
.	TRBV2	TRBJ1-2	.	TGTGCCAGCAGTGATTCCGGAAGGGGCTATGGCTACACCTTC	CASSDSGRGYGYTF
TRBD1	TRBV27	TRBJ1-1	once	TGTGCCAGCAGTCGGACAGGGGGCGCGACTGAAGCTTTCTTT	CASSRTGGATEAFF
.	TRBV7-6	TRBJ1-6	once	TGTGCCAGCAGCTTAGCCGAGGGTCGTATGAATTCACCCCTCCACTTT	CASSLAEGRMNSPLHF
TRBD1	TRBV5-1	TRBJ1-1	.	TGCGCCAGCAGCCCGGACAGGGAGGCGAGCACTGAAGCTTTCTTT	CASSPDREASTEAFF
.	TRBV7-9	TRBJ2-7	.	TGTGCCAGCAGCTTAGGGGCTCTCGAGCAGTACTTC	CASSLGALEQYF
.	TRBV12-3/TRBV12-4	TRBJ2-5	.	TGTGCCACCTCACAGGGAAGGCGAGAGACCCAGTACTTC	CATSQGRRETQYF
.	TRBV28	TRBJ2-5	.	TGTGCCACCGAGGGCCAGCAAGAGACCCAGTACTTC	CATEGQQETQYF
TRBD2	TRBV9	TRBJ2-2	.	TGTGCCAGCAGCCCTCGGACTAGCGGGAGGGTGAACACCGGGGAGCTGTTTTTT	CASSPRTSGRVNTGELFF
.	TRBV27	TRBJ1-1	.	TGTGCCAGCAGTTTTTACGGGCCCCAGGGCGCTGAAGCTTTCTTT	CASSFYGPQGAEAFF
TRBD1	TRBV28	TRBJ2-4	.	TGTGCCAGCAGTTTCGGGGCAGGGGGATCATTAGCCAAAAACATTCAGTACTTC	CASSFGAGGSLAKNIQYF
TRBD1	TRBV6-5	TRBJ1-2	.	TGTGCCAGCAGACAAGGACAGGGTGGAGGCTACACCTTC	CASRQGQGGGYTF
TRBD1	TRBV6-5	TRBJ1-2	.	TGTGCCAGCAGGCCGGGACAGGGGGCTATCTATGGCTACACCTTC	CASRPGQGAIYGYTF
TRBD1	TRBV6-1	TRBJ1-6	.	TGTGCCAGCGGCGAAGGACAGGTTCGCTTCTCCTATAATTCACCCCTCCACTTT	CASGEGQVRFSYNSPLHF
TRBD2	TRBV2	TRBJ2-7	.	TGTGCCAGCAGTGACCCCCGCGGGACTAGCGGGAGGGAATCCTACGAGCAGTACTTC	CASSDPRGTSGRESYEQYF
.	TRBV7-9	TRBJ1-2	.	TGTGCCAGCAGCTTAGGTTCAGCGGGGAGGGATGGCTACACCTTC	CASSLGSAGRDGYTF
.	TRBV9	TRBJ2-1	once	TGTGCCAGCAGCCTTAGACTGATCAGCTCCTACAATGAGCAGTTCTTC	CASSLRLISSYNEQFF
TRBD2	TRBV3-1/TRBV3-2	TRBJ2-3	.	TGTGCCAGCAGCCAAGTTGGGACTAGCGGGGGCACAGATACGCAGTATTTT	CASSQVGTSGGTDTQYF
.	TRBV7-9	TRBJ1-2	.	TGTGCCAGCAGCTTAGAAGGTGGGGCCCGGAGCTACACCTTC	CASSLEGGARSYTF
.	TRBV19	TRBJ1-4	.	TGTGCCAGTAGTACCGGGGACACGTTGATTGAAAAACTGTTTTTT	CASSTGDTLIEKLFF
TRBD1	TRBV28	TRBJ2-7	.	TGTGCCAGCAGCTCTATTGGGGGGACAGGGAAGGACTACGAGCAGTACTTC	CASSSIGGTGKDYEQYF
.	TRBV28	TRBJ1-2	.	TGTGCCAGCAGTGATCGGTATGGCTACACCTTC	CASSDRYGYTF
TRBD1	TRBV2	TRBJ1-5	.	TGTGCCAGCAGTGATAAGGGACAGAGCAATCAGCCCCAGCATTTT	CASSDKGQSNQPQHF
.	TRBV7-2	TRBJ2-1	.	TGTGCCAGCAGCTTAGTAAGCGCATACAATGAGCAGTTCTTC	CASSLVSAYNEQFF